What follows describes a single T cell receptor beta chain. The entry originates in a study of shared T cell receptors in the human thymus. Looked up from germline, CDR1 is MRHNA and CDR2 is SNTAGT. The CDR3 is made up of 15 amino acids. V was shortened by 3 bases and J by 1 base, with 10 bases between the two germline ends. Profiled with immunoSEQ multiplex PCR; TCRdb holds only in-frame clones, not every one. Among some 400,000 clones listed, around 95% were seen once. This chain uses TRBV6-4 with TRBJ2-1, with D maybe TRBD1 (6 bases). Source material: thymocytes. The TCR originated in a human donor. CDR3 bases: TGTGCCAGCAGTGAAGACAGGACGTCCTACAATGAGCAGTTCTTC. This sequence encodes CASSEDRTSYNEQFF.